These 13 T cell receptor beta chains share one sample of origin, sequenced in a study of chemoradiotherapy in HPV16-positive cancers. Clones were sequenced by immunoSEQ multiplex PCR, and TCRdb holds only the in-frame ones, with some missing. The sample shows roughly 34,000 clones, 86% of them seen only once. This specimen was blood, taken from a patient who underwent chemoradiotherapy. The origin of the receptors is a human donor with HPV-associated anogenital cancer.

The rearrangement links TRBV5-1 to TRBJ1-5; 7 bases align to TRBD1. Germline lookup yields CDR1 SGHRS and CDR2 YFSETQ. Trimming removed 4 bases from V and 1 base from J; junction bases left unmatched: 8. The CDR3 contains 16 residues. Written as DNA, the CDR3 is TGCGCCAGCAGCCGGGGAGGGGGCGAAAGCAATCAGCCCCAGCATTTT. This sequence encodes CASSRGGGESNQPQHF.

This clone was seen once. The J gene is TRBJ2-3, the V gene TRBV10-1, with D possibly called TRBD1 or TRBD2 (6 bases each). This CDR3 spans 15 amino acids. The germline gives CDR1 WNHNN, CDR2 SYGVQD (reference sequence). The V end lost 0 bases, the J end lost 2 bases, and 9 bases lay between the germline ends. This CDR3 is CASSESGGPTDTQYF. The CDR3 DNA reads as TGCGCCAGCAGTGAGTCTGGGGGGCCCACAGATACGCAGTATTTT.

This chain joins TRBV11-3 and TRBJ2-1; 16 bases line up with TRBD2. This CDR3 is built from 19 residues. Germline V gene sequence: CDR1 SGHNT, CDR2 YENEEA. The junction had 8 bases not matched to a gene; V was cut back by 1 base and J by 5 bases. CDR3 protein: CASSLAPGLAGGPDNEQFF. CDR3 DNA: TGTGCCAGCAGCTTAGCCCCGGGACTAGCGGGGGGGCCCGACAATGAGCAGTTCTTC.

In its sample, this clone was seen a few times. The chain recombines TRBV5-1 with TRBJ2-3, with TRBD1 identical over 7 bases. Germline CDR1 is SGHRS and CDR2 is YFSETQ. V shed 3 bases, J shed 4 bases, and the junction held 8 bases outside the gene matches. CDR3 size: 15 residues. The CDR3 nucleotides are TGCGCCAGCAGCTCGAACAGGGGTGAGGCAGATACGCAGTATTTT. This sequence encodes CASSSNRGEADTQYF. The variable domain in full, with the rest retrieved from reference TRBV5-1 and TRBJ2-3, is KAGVTQTPRYLIKTRGQQVTLSCSPISGHRSVSWYQQTPGQGLQFLFEYFSETQRNKGNFPGRFSGRQFSNSRSEMNVSTLELGDSALYLCASSSNRGEADTQYFGPGTRLTVL.

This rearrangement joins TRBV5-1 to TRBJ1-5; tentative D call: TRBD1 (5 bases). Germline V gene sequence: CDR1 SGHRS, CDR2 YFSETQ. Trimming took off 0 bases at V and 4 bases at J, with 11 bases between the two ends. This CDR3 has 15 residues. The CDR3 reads CASSLGQSPNQPQHF. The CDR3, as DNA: TGCGCCAGCAGCTTGGGACAGTCGCCGAATCAGCCCCAGCATTTT.

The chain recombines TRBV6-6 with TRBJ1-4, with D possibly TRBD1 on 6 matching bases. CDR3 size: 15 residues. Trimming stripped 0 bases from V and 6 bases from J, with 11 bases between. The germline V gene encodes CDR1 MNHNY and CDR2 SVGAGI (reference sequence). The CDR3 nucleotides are TGTGCCAGCAGTTACTCGTACAGGGACGATGAAAAACTGTTTTTT. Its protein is CASSYSYRDDEKLFF.

This CDR3 is CASSATGGATNEKLFF. The CDR3 nucleotides are TGTGCCAGCAGCGCGACGGGAGGGGCAACTAATGAAAAACTGTTTTTT. The V and J genes are TRBV9 and TRBJ1-4; D perhaps matches TRBD1 (5 bases). The CDR3 totals 16 residues. The V end was cut by 3 bases, the J end by 0 bases, with 12 bases between. CDR1 and CDR2 (germline): SGDLS, YYNGEE.

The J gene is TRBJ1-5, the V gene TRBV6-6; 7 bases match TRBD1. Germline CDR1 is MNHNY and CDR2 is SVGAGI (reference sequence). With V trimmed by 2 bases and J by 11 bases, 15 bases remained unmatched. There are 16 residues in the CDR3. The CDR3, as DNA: TGTGCCAGCAGTTACCTCAGAGAGGGGGCCGGCGAGTCCCAGCATTTT. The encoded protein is CASSYLREGAGESQHF.

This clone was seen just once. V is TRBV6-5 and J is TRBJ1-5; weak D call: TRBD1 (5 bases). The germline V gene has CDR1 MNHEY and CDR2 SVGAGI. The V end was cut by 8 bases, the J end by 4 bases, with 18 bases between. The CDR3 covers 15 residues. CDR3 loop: CASRPGPRQNQPQHF. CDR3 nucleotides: TGTGCCAGCCGACCGGGGCCAAGGCAGAATCAGCCCCAGCATTTT.

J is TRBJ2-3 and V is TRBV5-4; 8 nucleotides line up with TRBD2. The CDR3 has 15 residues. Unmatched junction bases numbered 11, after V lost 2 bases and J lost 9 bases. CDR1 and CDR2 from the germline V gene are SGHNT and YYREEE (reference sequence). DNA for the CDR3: TGTGCCAGCAGCTTCAGTAGCGGGGTAGGCAGGACGCAGTATTTT. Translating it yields CASSFSSGVGRTQYF.

CDR3 loop: CASQGSGANVLTF. In nucleotides, the CDR3 is TGTGCCAGTCAGGGTTCTGGGGCCAACGTCCTGACTTTC. The V and J genes are TRBV9 and TRBJ2-6; D is possibly TRBD1 (5 bases). This CDR3 has 13 residues. Germline loops: CDR1 SGDLS, CDR2 YYNGEE. V dropped 8 bases and J dropped 1 base, with 7 bases sitting between them.

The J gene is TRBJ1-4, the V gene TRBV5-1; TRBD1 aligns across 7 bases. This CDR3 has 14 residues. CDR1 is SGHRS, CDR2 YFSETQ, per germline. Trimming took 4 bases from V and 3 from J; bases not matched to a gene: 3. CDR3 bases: TGCGCCAGCAGCCCCGGGACAGCTAATGAAAAACTGTTTTTT. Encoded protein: CASSPGTANEKLFF. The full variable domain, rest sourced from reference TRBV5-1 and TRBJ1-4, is KAGVTQTPRYLIKTRGQQVTLSCSPISGHRSVSWYQQTPGQGLQFLFEYFSETQRNKGNFPGRFSGRQFSNSRSEMNVSTLELGDSALYLCASSPGTANEKLFFGSGTQLSVL.

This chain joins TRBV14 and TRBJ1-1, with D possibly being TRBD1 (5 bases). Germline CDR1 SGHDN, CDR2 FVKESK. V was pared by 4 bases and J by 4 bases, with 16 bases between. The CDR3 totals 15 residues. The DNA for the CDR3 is TGTGCCAGCAGCCCATCTCAGGCGGGGCTCACTGAAGCTTTCTTT. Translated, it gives CASSPSQAGLTEAFF.